This TCR beta chain was profiled in a study of T-cell reconstitution after alpha-beta-depleted transplantation in children. Germline lookup yields CDR1 SGHRS and CDR2 YFSETQ. The CDR3 is made up of 20 amino acids. Losses at the gene ends were 4 bases for V and 1 base for J; bases not matched to a gene: 12. TCRbeta library construction was performed incorporating unique molecular identifiers. TCRdb re-called the PCR reads with MiXCR, one entry per CDR3 protein. The sample yields just under 550,000 distinct CDR3 sequences, about 16% seen once. The sequences come from PBMCs from the stem cell graft donor, collected from the stem cell graft. This sequence was found in a human donor who donated a stem cell graft to a child with acute lymphoblastic leukemia. V and J are TRBV5-1 and TRBJ2-3; TRBD2 matches at 16 bases. The CDR3 coding sequence is TGCGCCAGCAGCACCTCACCGGGACTAGCGGGAGGGCTCCGCACAGATACGCAGTATTTT. It specifies CASSTSPGLAGGLRTDTQYF.